Listed here is a single T cell receptor beta chain. Its antigen remains unidentified. This CDR3 contains 15 residues. Germline assignment: CDR1 MNHEY and CDR2 SMNVEV (reference sequence). V was pared by 10 bases and J by 2 bases, with 8 bases of the junction left unmatched. Cultured CD4+ T cell DNA was sequenced using the Oncomine TCR Beta short-read assay. TCRdb ran MiXCR on the PCR reads and lists one entry per CDR3 protein. The profile shows about 16,000 distinct CDR3 sequences, under 65% of them singletons. The data were obtained in a study of vaccination and CD4 T cells after COVID-19. Study as a whole: Stimulation of the cells used overlapping spike peptide pools from SARS-CoV-2 and from the common cold coronaviruses HCoV-NL63, HCoV-OC43 and HCoV-229E.

General study results and limits: In median terms, SARS-CoV-2-reactive clonotypes went from about 20 to 38, a nonsignificant rise.

Regarding treatment: roughly 11-day PBMC culture with coronavirus spike peptide pools or control peptides (ViraFEST assay). Each of days 3 and 7 saw half the medium replaced by fresh IL-2 medium. V gene TRBV27 combines with J gene TRBJ2-6; 7 bases map to TRBD2. Sequenced sample: CD4+ T cells from blood, cultured in vitro. The clonotype comes from a human donor who had recovered from COVID-19. The CDR3 region is CATSGRGTGANVLTF. The CDR3 DNA reads TGTGCCACCTCAGGGAGGGGCACTGGGGCCAACGTCCTGACTTTC.